The 7 T cell receptor beta chains below were found in one sample sequenced in a study of T cell repertoires in cytomegalovirus infection. MiXCR, run by TCRdb on the reads, gives a single entry per CDR3 protein. The sample holds some 440,000 distinct CDR3 sequences, about a third seen once. The sequencing input was PBMCs. These TCRs come from a human donor in good health (CMV status not recorded). Some clones in this sample may be carry-over from other donors' samples.

In the case of this clonotype: A much larger clone differs by one base, so this may be a read error. The chain recombines TRBV7-2 with TRBJ2-2, with 12 bases aligning to TRBD1. This CDR3 is built from 15 residues. Germline CDR1 is SGHTA and CDR2 is FQGNSA. CDR3 loop: CASRRGQGAPGVLFF. As DNA, the CDR3 is TGTGCCAGCAGACGGGGACAGGGGGCGCCCGGGGTGCTGTTTTTT.

Points on this clonotype: A much bigger clone sits one base away, suggesting this may be a read error. The V gene is TRBV11-2, the J gene TRBJ2-7; D is possibly TRBD2 (5 bases). Germline CDR1 reads SGHAT; CDR2 reads FQNNGV. Trimming pared 0 bases from V and 5 bases from J, leaving 20 bases between. The CDR3 has 17 residues. CDR3 DNA: TGTGCCAGCAGCTTAGATCTCGTCCTAGCATCGGCCCACGAGCAGTACTTC. Protein: CASSLDLVLASAHEQYF.

This clonotype was seen only a few times. V gene TRBV4-3 combines with J gene TRBJ2-7; the match to TRBD2 covers 13 bases. This CDR3 contains 19 residues. Per the germline V gene, CDR1 is LGHNA and CDR2 is YSLEER. J lost 3 bases, V lost 0 bases, and 11 bases had no gene match. The CDR3 sequence is CASSQENVRLAGGRYEQYF. The CDR3 DNA reads as TGCGCCAGCAGCCAAGAAAATGTTCGACTAGCGGGGGGTCGCTACGAGCAGTACTTC.

J is TRBJ2-3 and V is TRBV27; TRBD2 matches at 12 bases. The CDR3 is 15 amino acids. CDR1 and CDR2 (germline): MNHEY, SMNVEV (reference sequence). The trim removed 4 bases at V and 13 bases at J, leaving 12 bases unmatched. The CDR3 loop is CASSYRLAGAGVKYF. DNA of the CDR3: TGTGCCAGCAGTTATCGACTAGCGGGGGCCGGAGTGAAGTATTTT.

This clonotype appeared a few times. No DNA is shown, since the ends of the CDR3 on it are uncertain; the CDR3 is the one TCRdb lists. The chain links TRBV6-1 to TRBJ1-3; the table names TRBD1, a call not compared with the DNA. Ends included, the CDR3 has 11 residues. Germline CDR1 and CDR2: MNHNS and SASEGT. CDR3 amino acids: CASSSSTAFYF.

In the case of this clonotype: A much larger clone differs by one base, so this may be a read error. No conserved phenylalanine or tryptophan ends this CDR3, so it is likely a read error. The rearrangement joins TRBV7-6 to TRBJ2-6, with D possibly TRBD1 on 7 matching bases. The CDR3 has 19 amino acids. Germline V lookup: CDR1 SGHVS, CDR2 FNYEAQ. Trimming removed 0 bases at V and 1 base at J, with 16 bases between. CDR3 sequence reads: CASSLASDRDLSGANVLTY. For the CDR3, the DNA is TGTGCCAGCAGCTTAGCATCCGACAGGGACTTATCTGGGGCCAACGTCCTGACTTAC.

This rearrangement joins TRBV4-3 to TRBJ2-2, with 9 nucleotides matching TRBD2. The CDR3 is 17 residues long. Germline assignment: CDR1 LGHNA and CDR2 YSLEER. J was trimmed by 4 bases and V by 3 bases; bases with no gene match: 9. The CDR3 nucleotides read TGCGCCAGCAGCCAGGAGGGTCTAGCGGGGATCACCGGGGAGCTGTTTTTT. Protein sequence: CASSQEGLAGITGELFF.